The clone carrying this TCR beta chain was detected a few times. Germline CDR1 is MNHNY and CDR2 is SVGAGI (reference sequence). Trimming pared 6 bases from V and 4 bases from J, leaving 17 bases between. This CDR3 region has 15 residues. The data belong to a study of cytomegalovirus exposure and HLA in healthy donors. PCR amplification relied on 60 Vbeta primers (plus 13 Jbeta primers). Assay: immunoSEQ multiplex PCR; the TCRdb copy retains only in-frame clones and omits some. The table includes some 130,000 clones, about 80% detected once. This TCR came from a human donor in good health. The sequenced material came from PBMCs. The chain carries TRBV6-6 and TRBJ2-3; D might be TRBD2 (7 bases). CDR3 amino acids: CASRPTPGGSDTQYF. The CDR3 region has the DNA TGTGCCAGCAGGCCCACTCCGGGGGGCTCAGATACGCAGTATTTT.